The 6 T cell receptor beta chains below were found in one sample sequenced in a study of blood T cell repertoires in COVID-19. The repertoire was sequenced with immunoSEQ multiplex PCR; TCRdb's copy has only in-frame clones and lacks some. The table lists roughly 290,000 clones, 70% to 90% of them singletons. The sequenced material came from PBMCs or T cells enriched from blood (not recorded which). Every receptor here comes from a woman aged 25 to 39 who had recovered from COVID-19.

This clone is a singleton in its sample. The chain combines TRBV6-6 with TRBJ1-2; possibly TRBD1 for D (5 bases). This CDR3 comprises 13 residues. With 0 bases removed from V and 6 bases from J, the gap between germline ends came to 8 bases. Germline-derived CDR1 and CDR2 are MNHNY and SVGAGI (reference sequence). CDR3 sequence: CASSYSGADGYTF. For the CDR3, the DNA is TGTGCCAGCAGTTACTCAGGGGCGGATGGCTACACCTTC.

The rearrangement links TRBV18 to TRBJ2-7; TRBD2 agrees at 7 bases. The V and J ends lost 2 bases and 2 bases, in that order; junction bases with no gene match: 18. The germline V gene has CDR1 KGHSH and CDR2 LQKENI. The CDR3 length is 19 residues. The CDR3 loop reads CASSPSLGDLLAVTYEQYF. Written as DNA, the CDR3 is TGTGCCAGCTCACCATCTTTAGGGGACCTTCTAGCGGTTACCTACGAGCAGTACTTC.

This clone was seen just once. The V and J genes are TRBV5-1 and TRBJ1-2; D is unclear. Germline-derived CDR1 and CDR2 are SGHRS and YFSETQ. This CDR3 region has 13 residues. Trimming cost V 1 base and J 4 bases, with 8 bases left between them. CDR3 residues: CASSLTLGYGYTF. Written as DNA, the CDR3 is TGCGCCAGCAGCTTGACGCTCGGCTATGGCTACACCTTC.

The J gene is TRBJ1-2, the V gene TRBV6-4; D is perhaps TRBD1 (5 bases). The ends were cut back, 0 bases at V and 7 bases at J, with 12 bases in the middle. The CDR3 extends over 14 amino acids. Germline loops: CDR1 MRHNA, CDR2 SNTAGT. The CDR3 DNA reads as TGTGCCAGCAGTGACTCGTTCAGGGAAGGTGGCTACACCTTC. Residues: CASSDSFREGGYTF.

The J gene is TRBJ1-4, the V gene TRBV29-1, with D tentatively TRBD1 (6 bases). This CDR3 comprises 13 residues. Germline-derived CDR1 and CDR2 are SQVTM and ANQGSEA. V was pared by 1 base and J by 8 bases, with 11 bases between. The CDR3 DNA follows: TGCAGCGTTGAAGGGCAGGGGAGAGAAAAACTGTTTTTT. It codes for CSVEGQGREKLFF.

The chain carries TRBV2 and TRBJ1-2; D unclear. The ends were cut back, 6 bases at V and 8 bases at J, with 16 bases in the middle. The CDR3 has 13 amino acids. The germline V gene has CDR1 SNHLY and CDR2 FYNNEI. CDR3 sequence (DNA): TGTGCCAGCAGCGTCCGGGAATTTTCCGGCTACACCTTC. It yields the protein CASSVREFSGYTF.